The rows below give T cell receptor beta chains drawn from one sample of a study of blood T cell repertoires in COVID-19. TCRdb keeps only in-frame clones here, not all; method: immunoSEQ multiplex PCR. In the table there are roughly 70,000 clones, 73% of which are singletons. The source material was peripheral blood. All receptors derive from a man in his sixties with acute or convalescent COVID-19. Both conserved end residues are part of each CDR3. D genes are given only for firm matches. Some rows mark clone size as missing; the rest say once, few, many or name a class of expanded clone.

v_gene,d_gene,abundance,j_gene,CDR3aa,CDR3nt
TRBV5-6,.,.,TRBJ1-5,CASSLGAGGDQPQHF,TGTGCCAGCAGCTTGGGGGCAGGAGGTGATCAGCCCCAGCATTTT
TRBV30,.,.,TRBJ1-3,CAWSVAGLGNTIYF,TGTGCCTGGAGTGTAGCAGGCCTTGGAAACACCATATATTTT
TRBV2,TRBD1,.,TRBJ2-5,CASSQVQGAKETQYF,TGTGCCAGCAGTCAAGTACAGGGGGCCAAAGAGACCCAGTACTTC
TRBV10-3,TRBD1,.,TRBJ2-3,CATRDRGTDTQYF,TGTGCCACTAGGGACAGGGGAACAGATACGCAGTATTTT
TRBV6-5,.,few,TRBJ1-1,CASSYTSGMDTEAFF,TGTGCCAGCAGTTACACCTCGGGTATGGACACTGAAGCTTTCTTT
TRBV7-2,.,.,TRBJ2-5,CASSENPGFEKTQYF,TGTGCCAGCAGCGAAAACCCCGGGTTTGAGAAGACCCAGTACTTC
TRBV19,TRBD1,many,TRBJ1-3,CASTLDRASGNTIYF,TGTGCCAGTACTTTGGACAGGGCCTCCGGAAACACCATATATTTT
TRBV21-1,.,.,TRBJ1-4,CASSKEGGGRLANEKLFF,TGTGCCAGCAGCAAAGAAGGTGGGGGCAGGCTTGCTAATGAAAAACTGTTTTTT
TRBV28,TRBD1,once,TRBJ2-2,CASSFPDRAGELFF,TGTGCCAGCAGTTTTCCCGACAGGGCCGGGGAGCTGTTTTTT
TRBV27,.,.,TRBJ2-5,CASRQGRRETQYF,TGTGCCAGCAGACAGGGACGGAGGGAGACCCAGTACTTC
TRBV6-4,TRBD1,.,TRBJ1-2,CASSVPGQGIIEYGYTF,TGTGCCAGCAGTGTGCCGGGACAGGGTATAATCGAGTATGGCTACACCTTC
TRBV7-3,.,few,TRBJ2-2,CASSLETVRDGELFF,TGTGCCAGCAGCTTAGAGACAGTTAGGGACGGGGAGCTGTTTTTT
TRBV18,.,few,TRBJ2-7,CASSLRGAAGEFYEQYF,TGTGCCAGCTCACTTCGGGGGGCGGCGGGGGAATTCTACGAGCAGTACTTC
TRBV7-8,.,.,TRBJ2-2,CASSLASVGATGELFF,TGTGCCAGCAGCTTAGCCTCCGTAGGGGCCACCGGGGAGCTGTTTTTT
TRBV6-2/TRBV6-3,.,.,TRBJ1-3,CASSTQGGARGNTIYF,TGTGCCAGCAGTACCCAAGGGGGGGCAAGAGGAAACACCATATATTTT
TRBV5-1,TRBD1,.,TRBJ1-1,CASSLGQSEAFF,TGCGCCAGCAGCCTGGGACAGAGTGAAGCTTTCTTT
TRBV6-2/TRBV6-3,TRBD1,.,TRBJ1-2,CASSPGGTGGHGYTF,TGTGCCAGCAGTCCCGGGGGGACAGGGGGCCATGGCTACACCTTC
TRBV2,.,.,TRBJ1-4,CASTQRGGREKLFF,TGTGCCAGCACCCAGCGGGGGGGAAGGGAAAAACTGTTTTTT
TRBV2,.,few,TRBJ1-1,CASSDGETEAFF,TGTGCCAGCAGTGACGGGGAAACTGAAGCTTTCTTT
TRBV6-6,.,.,TRBJ1-4,CASGRGGGEKLFF,TGTGCCAGCGGTAGGGGCGGTGGTGAAAAACTGTTTTTT
TRBV11-3,.,.,TRBJ2-5,CASSLVGEQETQYF,TGTGCCAGCAGCTTAGTTGGGGAGCAAGAGACCCAGTACTTC
TRBV28,TRBD1,.,TRBJ2-7,CASSLWSGTGVGSSYEQYF,TGTGCCAGCAGTTTATGGTCCGGAACAGGGGTTGGTAGCTCCTACGAGCAGTACTTC
TRBV19,TRBD1,.,TRBJ2-5,CASSLQQGAGSGETQYF,TGTGCCAGTAGTCTCCAGCAGGGGGCAGGATCAGGAGAGACCCAGTACTTC
TRBV6-2/TRBV6-3,.,few,TRBJ2-7,CASSYHAGSSYEQYF,TGTGCCAGCAGTTACCACGCGGGAAGCTCCTACGAGCAGTACTTC
TRBV4-1,.,.,TRBJ2-3,CASSQGPPGSDTDTQYF,TGCGCCAGCAGCCAAGGACCGCCGGGTTCGGACACAGATACGCAGTATTTT
TRBV4-2,.,.,TRBJ1-2,CASSQEADLYGYTF,TGTGCCAGCAGCCAAGAAGCAGACTTATATGGCTACACCTTC
TRBV6-5,.,.,TRBJ2-6,CASSYSPSGANVLTF,TGTGCCAGCAGTTATAGCCCCTCTGGGGCCAACGTCCTGACTTTC
TRBV7-7,TRBD1,.,TRBJ1-5,CASSAIGQGVQPQHF,TGTGCCAGCAGCGCCATAGGGCAGGGGGTGCAGCCCCAGCATTTT
TRBV24-1,TRBD1,.,TRBJ2-5,CATSDPRDRGQETQYF,TGTGCCACCAGTGATCCACGGGACAGGGGGCAAGAGACCCAGTACTTC
TRBV6-5,.,.,TRBJ1-5,CASRDLGGIRQPQHF,TGTGCCAGCAGGGACCTTGGGGGGATCCGCCAGCCCCAGCATTTT
TRBV9,.,.,TRBJ1-2,CASSVSPRGGNYGYTF,TGTGCCAGCAGCGTTAGCCCCAGGGGAGGGAACTATGGCTACACCTTC
TRBV23-1,.,few,TRBJ1-6,CASSQTPPSSYNSPLHF,TGCGCCAGCAGTCAAACCCCACCGAGCTCCTATAATTCACCCCTCCACTTT
TRBV9,.,.,TRBJ2-2,CASSVTLLPGLGIGELFF,TGTGCCAGCAGCGTTACCCTTCTCCCGGGATTAGGGATCGGGGAGCTGTTTTTT
TRBV6-5,.,.,TRBJ1-6,CASTKKGFYSPLHF,TGTGCCAGCACCAAAAAGGGGTTTTATTCACCCCTCCACTTT
TRBV9,.,once,TRBJ2-1,CASSGGYRDEQFF,TGTGCCAGCAGCGGAGGGTATAGGGATGAGCAGTTCTTC
TRBV5-1,TRBD1,.,TRBJ1-1,CASSLDRTGDTEAFF,TGCGCCAGCAGCTTAGACCGGACAGGGGACACTGAAGCTTTCTTT
TRBV24-1,.,.,TRBJ2-3,CATSDDTGSPDTQYF,TGTGCCACCAGTGATGACACAGGGTCCCCGGATACGCAGTATTTT
TRBV12-3/TRBV12-4,.,.,TRBJ2-2,CASSLGDTGELFF,TGTGCCAGCAGTTTGGGAGACACCGGGGAGCTGTTTTTT
TRBV6-1,.,many,TRBJ1-5,CASSENSHQPQHF,TGTGCCAGCAGTGAAAACTCGCATCAGCCCCAGCATTTT
TRBV3-1/TRBV3-2,TRBD2,.,TRBJ2-3,CYGSGGPTDTQYF,TGTTATGGGTCGGGAGGCCCCACAGATACGCAGTATTTT
TRBV5-4,.,.,TRBJ1-4,CASSSPGSGNEKLFF,TGTGCCAGCAGCTCGCCGGGCTCGGGGAATGAAAAACTGTTTTTT
TRBV24-1,.,.,TRBJ1-5,CATSDYRDQPQHF,TGTGCCACCAGTGATTATAGAGATCAGCCCCAGCATTTT
TRBV7-3,.,.,TRBJ2-3,CASSLGLTRSRTDTQYF,TGTGCCAGCAGCTTAGGCCTTACAAGGAGTAGGACAGATACGCAGTATTTT
TRBV19,.,.,TRBJ1-1,CASRGRGAGTEAFF,TGTGCCAGTAGGGGTCGGGGAGCTGGCACTGAAGCTTTCTTT
TRBV19,.,.,TRBJ2-3,CASSIVDSRPDTQYF,TGTGCCAGTAGTATAGTCGATAGCCGCCCAGATACGCAGTATTTT
TRBV19,TRBD2,few,TRBJ2-1,CASTPGGSGGITGSYNEQFF,TGTGCCAGTACCCCGGGAGGGTCAGGAGGAATAACTGGATCCTACAATGAGCAGTTCTTC
TRBV9,.,few,TRBJ2-7,CASSPGGDEQYF,TGTGCCAGCAGCCCCGGGGGAGACGAGCAGTACTTC
TRBV6-4,TRBD1,.,TRBJ2-5,CASSVDRGETQYF,TGTGCCAGCAGTGTTGACAGGGGGGAGACCCAGTACTTC
TRBV19,TRBD1,.,TRBJ1-2,CASSIRRDRGQVYTF,TGTGCCAGTAGTATCCGCCGGGACAGGGGACAAGTCTACACCTTC
TRBV14,.,.,TRBJ2-5,CASSQAIQETQYF,TGTGCCAGCAGCCAAGCAATCCAAGAGACCCAGTACTTC
TRBV7-2,TRBD2,.,TRBJ2-1,CASSLLLGVAGYNEQFF,TGTGCCAGCAGCTTACTTCTCGGAGTAGCGGGCTACAATGAGCAGTTCTTC
TRBV3-1/TRBV3-2,.,many,TRBJ2-3,CASSDGATDTQYF,TGTGCCAGCAGCGACGGAGCCACAGATACGCAGTATTTT
TRBV7-9,.,.,TRBJ2-3,CASSPTGSSTDTQYF,TGTGCCAGCAGCCCGACAGGTTCAAGCACAGATACGCAGTATTTT
TRBV10-3,.,.,TRBJ1-3,CAIISDRIDTIYF,TGTGCCATCATTTCCGACAGGATTGACACCATATATTTT
TRBV7-8,.,once,TRBJ1-5,CASSRSHWESNQPQHF,TGTGCCAGCAGCCGCTCCCATTGGGAGAGCAATCAGCCCCAGCATTTT
TRBV4-2,.,many,TRBJ1-4,CASSQEQTTNEKLFF,TGTGCCAGCAGCCAAGAACAGACAACTAATGAAAAACTGTTTTTT
TRBV24-1,.,few,TRBJ2-5,CATSEHTGSQETQYF,TGTGCCACCAGTGAGCACACAGGCTCCCAAGAGACCCAGTACTTC
TRBV10-3,TRBD1,.,TRBJ2-6,CAISGDRGTGANVLTF,TGTGCCATCAGTGGGGACAGGGGGACAGGGGCCAACGTCCTGACTTTC